This T cell receptor beta chain was identified during a study of T cell repertoires in cytomegalovirus infection. On the study more broadly: CMV infection together with matching HLA type was indicated by public TCR beta signatures. Findings and limits, study-wide: HLA-C-restricted, CMV-specific TCR beta clonotypes were dominant ex vivo.

Turning to this clonotype: As yet, its antigen is unknown.

Using its own MiXCR run on the reads, TCRdb lists one record per CDR3 protein. There are around 490,000 distinct CDR3 sequences in the sample; roughly 29% occur only once, and roughly an eighth lies in the top ten. The CDR3 loop spans 15 amino acids. The germline gives CDR1 MNHEY, CDR2 SMNVEV (reference sequence). Trimming took 3 bases from V and 6 from J; bases not matched to a gene: 5. The sample was PBMCs. The sequence was obtained from a human donor in good health (CMV status not recorded). Some clones in this sample may be carry-over from other donors' samples. The chain couples TRBV27 to TRBJ2-1, with 10 bases fitting TRBD2. In DNA, the CDR3 is TGTGCCAGCAGTTTTACTAGCGGGGTCCGCAATGAGCAGTTCTTC. Protein product: CASSFTSGVRNEQFF.